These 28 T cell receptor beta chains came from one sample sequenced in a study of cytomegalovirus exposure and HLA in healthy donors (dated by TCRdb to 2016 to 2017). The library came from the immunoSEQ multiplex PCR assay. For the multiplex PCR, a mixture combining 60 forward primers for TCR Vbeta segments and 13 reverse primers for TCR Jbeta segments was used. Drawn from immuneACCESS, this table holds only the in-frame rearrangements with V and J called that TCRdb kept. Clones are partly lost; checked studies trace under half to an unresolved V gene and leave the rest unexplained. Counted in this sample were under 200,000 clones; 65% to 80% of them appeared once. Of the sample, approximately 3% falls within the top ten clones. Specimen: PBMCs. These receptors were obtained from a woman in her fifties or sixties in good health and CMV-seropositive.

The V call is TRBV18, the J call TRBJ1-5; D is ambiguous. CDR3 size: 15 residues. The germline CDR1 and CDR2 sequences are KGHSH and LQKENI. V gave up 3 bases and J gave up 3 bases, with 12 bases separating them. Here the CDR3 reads CASSPASETNQPQHF. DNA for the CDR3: TGTGCCAGCTCACCCGCCTCAGAAACCAATCAGCCCCAGCATTTT.

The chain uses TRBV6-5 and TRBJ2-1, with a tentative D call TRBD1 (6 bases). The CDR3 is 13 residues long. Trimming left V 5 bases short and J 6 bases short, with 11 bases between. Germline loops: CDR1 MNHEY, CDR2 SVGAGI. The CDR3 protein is CASSVQGSNEQFF. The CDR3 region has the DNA TGTGCCAGCAGTGTACAGGGTAGCAATGAGCAGTTCTTC.

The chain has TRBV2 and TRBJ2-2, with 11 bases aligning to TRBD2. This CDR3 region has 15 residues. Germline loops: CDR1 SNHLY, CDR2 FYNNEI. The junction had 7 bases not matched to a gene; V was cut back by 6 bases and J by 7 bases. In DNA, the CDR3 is TGTGCCAGCAGGGCTACTAGCGGGGGTGGCGGGGAGCTGTTTTTT. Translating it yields CASRATSGGGGELFF.

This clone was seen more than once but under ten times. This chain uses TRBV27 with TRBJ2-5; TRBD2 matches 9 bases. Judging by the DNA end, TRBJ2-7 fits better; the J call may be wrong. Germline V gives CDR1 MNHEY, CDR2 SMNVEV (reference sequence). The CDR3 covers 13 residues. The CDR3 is CASRRGGGYEQYF. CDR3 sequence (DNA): TGTGCCAGCAGGCGGGGGGGCGGGTACGAGCAGTACTTC.

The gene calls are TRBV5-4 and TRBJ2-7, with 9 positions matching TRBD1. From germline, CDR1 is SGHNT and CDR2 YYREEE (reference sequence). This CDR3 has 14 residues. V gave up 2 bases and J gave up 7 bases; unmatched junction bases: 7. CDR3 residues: CASSLWTGAEEQYF. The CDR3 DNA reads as TGTGCCAGCAGCTTATGGACAGGGGCGGAGGAGCAGTACTTC.

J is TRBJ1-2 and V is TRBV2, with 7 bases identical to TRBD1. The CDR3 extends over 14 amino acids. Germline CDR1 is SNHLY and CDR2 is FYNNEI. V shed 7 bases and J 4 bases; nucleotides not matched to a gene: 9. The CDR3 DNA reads TGTGCCAGCACTTTGGGACAGTCGATCTATGGCTACACCTTC. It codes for CASTLGQSIYGYTF.

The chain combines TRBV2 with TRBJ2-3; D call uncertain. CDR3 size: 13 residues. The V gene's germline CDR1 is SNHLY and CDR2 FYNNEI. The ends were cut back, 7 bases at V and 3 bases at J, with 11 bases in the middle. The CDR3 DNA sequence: TGTGCCAGCAAGTCAGGTTTGACAGATACGCAGTATTTT. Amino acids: CASKSGLTDTQYF.

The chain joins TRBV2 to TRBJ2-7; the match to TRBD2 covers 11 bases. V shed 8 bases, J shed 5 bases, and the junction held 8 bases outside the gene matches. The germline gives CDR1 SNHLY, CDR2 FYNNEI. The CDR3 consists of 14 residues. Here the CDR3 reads CASGVVAGGNEQYF. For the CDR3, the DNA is TGTGCCAGCGGGGTGGTAGCGGGGGGGAACGAGCAGTACTTC. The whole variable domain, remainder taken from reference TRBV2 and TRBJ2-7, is EPEVTQTPSHQVTQMGQEVILRCVPISNHLYFYWYRQILGQKVEFLVSFYNNEISEKSEIFDDQFSVERPDGSNFTLKIRSTKLEDSAMYFCASGVVAGGNEQYFGPGTRLTVT.

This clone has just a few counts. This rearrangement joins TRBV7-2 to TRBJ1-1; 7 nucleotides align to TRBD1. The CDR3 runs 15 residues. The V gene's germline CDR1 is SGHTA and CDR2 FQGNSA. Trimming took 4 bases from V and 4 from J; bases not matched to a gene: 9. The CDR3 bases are TGTGCCAGCAGCTCAAAGGGGGCGGGAGGCACTGAAGCTTTCTTT. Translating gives CASSSKGAGGTEAFF. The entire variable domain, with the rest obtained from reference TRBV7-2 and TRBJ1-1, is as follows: GAGVSQSPSNKVTEKGKDVELRCDPISGHTALYWYRQSLGQGLEFLIYFQGNSAPDKSGLPSDRFSAERTGGSVSTLTIQRTQQEDSAVYLCASSSKGAGGTEAFFGQGTRLTVV.

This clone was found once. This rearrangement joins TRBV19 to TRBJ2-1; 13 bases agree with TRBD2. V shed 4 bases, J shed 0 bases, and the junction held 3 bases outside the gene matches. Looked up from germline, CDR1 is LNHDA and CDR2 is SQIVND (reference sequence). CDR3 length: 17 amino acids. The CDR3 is CASSTGLAGTSYNEQFF. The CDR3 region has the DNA TGTGCCAGTAGTACGGGACTAGCGGGAACCTCCTACAATGAGCAGTTCTTC.

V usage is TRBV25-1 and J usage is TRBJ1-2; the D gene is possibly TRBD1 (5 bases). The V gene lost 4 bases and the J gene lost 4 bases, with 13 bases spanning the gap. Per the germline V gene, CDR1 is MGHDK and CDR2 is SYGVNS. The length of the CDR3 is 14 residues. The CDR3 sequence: CASSGDPDTYGYTF. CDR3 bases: TGTGCCAGCAGTGGTGATCCGGACACCTATGGCTACACCTTC.

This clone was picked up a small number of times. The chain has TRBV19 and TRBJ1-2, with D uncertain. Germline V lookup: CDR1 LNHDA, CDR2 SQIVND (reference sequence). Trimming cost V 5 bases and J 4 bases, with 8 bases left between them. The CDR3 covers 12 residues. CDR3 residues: CASSESFYGYTF. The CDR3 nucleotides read TGTGCCAGTAGTGAGTCTTTCTATGGCTACACCTTC.

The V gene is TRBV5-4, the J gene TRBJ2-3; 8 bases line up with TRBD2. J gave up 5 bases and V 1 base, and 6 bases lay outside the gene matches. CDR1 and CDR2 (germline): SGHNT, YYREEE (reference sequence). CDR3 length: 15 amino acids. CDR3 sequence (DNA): TGTGCCAGCAGCTTGACCGGGGGGGCCAGAGATACGCAGTATTTT. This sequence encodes CASSLTGGARDTQYF.

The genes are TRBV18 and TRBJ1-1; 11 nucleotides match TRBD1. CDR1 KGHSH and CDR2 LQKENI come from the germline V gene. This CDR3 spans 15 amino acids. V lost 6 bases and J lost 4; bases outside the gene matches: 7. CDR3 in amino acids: CASSQGQGAVTEAFF. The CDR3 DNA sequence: TGTGCCAGCTCCCAAGGACAGGGGGCGGTCACTGAAGCTTTCTTT.

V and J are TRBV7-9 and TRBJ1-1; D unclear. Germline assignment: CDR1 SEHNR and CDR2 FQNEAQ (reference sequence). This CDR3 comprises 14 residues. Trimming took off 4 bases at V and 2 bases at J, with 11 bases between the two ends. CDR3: CASSSSERNTEAFF. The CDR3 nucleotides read TGTGCCAGCAGCTCGTCGGAGAGAAACACTGAAGCTTTCTTT.

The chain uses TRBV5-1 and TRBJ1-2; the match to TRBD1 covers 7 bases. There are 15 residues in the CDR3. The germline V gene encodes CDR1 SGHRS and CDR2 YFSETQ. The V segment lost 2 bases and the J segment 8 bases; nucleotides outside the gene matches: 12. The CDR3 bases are TGCGCCAGCAGCTTCCGGTCAGGGGACAGACGCGGCTACACCTTC. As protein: CASSFRSGDRRGYTF.

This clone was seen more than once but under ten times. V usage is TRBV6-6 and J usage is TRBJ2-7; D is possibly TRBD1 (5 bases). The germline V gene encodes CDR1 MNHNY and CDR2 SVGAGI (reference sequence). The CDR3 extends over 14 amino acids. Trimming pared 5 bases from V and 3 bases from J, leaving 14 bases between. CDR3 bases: TGTGCCAGCAGTATTGCAGGGAATCTCTACGAGCAGTACTTC. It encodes CASSIAGNLYEQYF.

CDR3 in amino acids: CASSYDRGVSGNTIYF. CDR3 bases: TGTGCCAGCAGCTATGACAGGGGGGTCTCTGGAAACACCATATATTTT. The gene calls are TRBV5-6 and TRBJ1-3; 9 nucleotides align to TRBD1. Trimming removed 3 bases from V and 0 bases from J; junction bases left unmatched: 4. Germline CDR1 and CDR2: SGHDT and YYEEEE. CDR3 length equals 16 residues.

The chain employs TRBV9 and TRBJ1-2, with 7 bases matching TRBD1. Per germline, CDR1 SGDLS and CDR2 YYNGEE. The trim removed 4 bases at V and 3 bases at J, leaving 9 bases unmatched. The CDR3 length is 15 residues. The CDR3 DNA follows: TGTGCCAGCAGCCCCACACCTGACAGGGACTATGGCTACACCTTC. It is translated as CASSPTPDRDYGYTF.

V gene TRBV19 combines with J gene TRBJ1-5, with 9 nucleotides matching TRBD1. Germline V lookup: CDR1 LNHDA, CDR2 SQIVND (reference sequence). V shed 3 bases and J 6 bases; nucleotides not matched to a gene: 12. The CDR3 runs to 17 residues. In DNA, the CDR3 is TGTGCCAGTAGTATGCGCCGGGACAGGGCTGGGAGTCAGCCCCAGCATTTT. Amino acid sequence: CASSMRRDRAGSQPQHF.

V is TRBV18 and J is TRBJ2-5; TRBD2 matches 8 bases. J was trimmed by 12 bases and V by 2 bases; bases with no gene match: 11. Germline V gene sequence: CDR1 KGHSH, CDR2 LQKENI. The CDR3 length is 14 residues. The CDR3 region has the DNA TGTGCCAGCTCACCAGATTTACAGCGGGGGCGCAAGTACTTC. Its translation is CASSPDLQRGRKYF.

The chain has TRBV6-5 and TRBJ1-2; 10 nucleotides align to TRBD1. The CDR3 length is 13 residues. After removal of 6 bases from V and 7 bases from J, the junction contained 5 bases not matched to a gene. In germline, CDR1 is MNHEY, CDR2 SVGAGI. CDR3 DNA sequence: TGTGCCAGCAGGGGGACAGGGGTTCGTGGCTACACCTTC. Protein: CASRGTGVRGYTF.

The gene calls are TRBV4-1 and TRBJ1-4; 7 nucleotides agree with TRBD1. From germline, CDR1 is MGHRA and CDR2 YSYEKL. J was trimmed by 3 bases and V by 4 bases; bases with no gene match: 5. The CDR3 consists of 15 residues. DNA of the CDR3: TGCGCCAGCAGCCTGAGGGGGCTGGCTAATGAAAAACTGTTTTTT. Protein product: CASSLRGLANEKLFF.

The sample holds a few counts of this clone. The DNA for the CDR3 is TGTGCCAGCAGCTTGCCCAGGGAAAACCCCACCTGCGAGCAGTACTTC. It encodes CASSLPRENPTCEQYF. The genes are TRBV7-9 and TRBJ2-7; D may be TRBD1 (5 bases). V shed 3 bases and J shed 6 bases, with 21 bases lying between them. This CDR3 is 16 amino acids long. The germline V gene has CDR1 SEHNR and CDR2 FQNEAQ (reference sequence).

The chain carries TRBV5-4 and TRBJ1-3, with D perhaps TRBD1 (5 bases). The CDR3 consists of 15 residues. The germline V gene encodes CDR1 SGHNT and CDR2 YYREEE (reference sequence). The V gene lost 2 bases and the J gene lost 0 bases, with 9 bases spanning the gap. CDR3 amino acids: CASSLDSTSGNTIYF. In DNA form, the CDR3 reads TGTGCCAGCAGCTTAGACAGTACCTCTGGAAACACCATATATTTT.

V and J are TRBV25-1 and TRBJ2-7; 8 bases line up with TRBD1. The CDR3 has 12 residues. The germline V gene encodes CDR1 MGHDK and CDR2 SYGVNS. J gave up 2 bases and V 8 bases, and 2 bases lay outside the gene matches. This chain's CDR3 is CASGQGAYEQYF. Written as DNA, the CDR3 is TGTGCCAGCGGACAGGGCGCCTACGAGCAGTACTTC.

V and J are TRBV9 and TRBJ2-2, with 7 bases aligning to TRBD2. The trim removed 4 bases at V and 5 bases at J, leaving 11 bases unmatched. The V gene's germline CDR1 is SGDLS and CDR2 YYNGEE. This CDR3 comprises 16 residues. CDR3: CASSRGEGGKTGELFF. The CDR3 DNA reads TGTGCCAGCAGCCGTGGGGAGGGCGGGAAAACCGGGGAGCTGTTTTTT.

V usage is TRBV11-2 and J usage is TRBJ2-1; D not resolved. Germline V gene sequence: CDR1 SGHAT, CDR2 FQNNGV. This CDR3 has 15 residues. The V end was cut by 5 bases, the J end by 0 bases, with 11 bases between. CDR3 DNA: TGTGCCAGCAGCCCCCGGGTGGCCTCCTACAATGAGCAGTTCTTC. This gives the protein CASSPRVASYNEQFF.